The clone carrying this T cell receptor (beta chain) appeared a single time. Its antigen is currently unknown. The entry originates in a study of beta chain features in type 1 diabetes. Study-level results: With patients and controls alike, PCR might favor shorter templates to an equal degree.

Sequencing targeted expressed TCRB transcripts, as all isolated RNA had been reverse transcribed. Measured with immunoSEQ multiplex PCR; TCRdb has only the in-frame clones, and not every one. The sample shows about 250,000 clones, roughly an eighth of them seen only once. This clonotype originated in a woman in her thirties or forties in good health. What was sequenced was naive CD4+ T cells from blood.

CDR3 bases: TGTGCCAGCAGCCGGAACACTGAAGCTTTCTTT. It encodes CASSRNTEAFF. The rearrangement joins TRBV7-2 to TRBJ1-1; D ambiguous. The V and J ends lost 5 bases and 1 base respectively, with 2 bases between them. The CDR3 has 11 amino acids. Germline CDR1 and CDR2: SGHTA and FQGNSA.